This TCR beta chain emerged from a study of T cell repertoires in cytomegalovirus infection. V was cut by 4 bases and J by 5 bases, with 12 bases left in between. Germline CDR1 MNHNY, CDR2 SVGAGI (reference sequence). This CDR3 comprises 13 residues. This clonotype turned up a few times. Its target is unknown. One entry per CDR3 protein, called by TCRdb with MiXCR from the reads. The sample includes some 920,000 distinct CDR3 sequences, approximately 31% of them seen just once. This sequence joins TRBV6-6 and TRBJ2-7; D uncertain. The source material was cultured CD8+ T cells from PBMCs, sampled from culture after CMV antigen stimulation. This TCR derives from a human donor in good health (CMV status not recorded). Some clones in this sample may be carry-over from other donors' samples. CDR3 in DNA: TGTGCCAGCAGTTCCGGCCGGGTGGACGAGCAGTACTTC. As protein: CASSSGRVDEQYF.